This record looks at one T cell receptor beta chain sequence and its context. Some clones are missing from TCRdb's copy, which holds only in-frame ones; the method was immunoSEQ multiplex PCR. This sample has about 98,000 clones, with about four fifths found just once. The data belong to a study of blood T cell repertoires in COVID-19. Overall study: Italy, Spain and the United States were the sources of the convalescent and acute COVID-19 samples. PBMCs, B-cell-depleted T cells, or T cells were the source of the cDNA or gDNA that made up the material.

The trim removed 5 bases at V and 3 bases at J, leaving 5 bases unmatched. CDR1 LNHDA and CDR2 SQIVND come from the germline V gene (reference sequence). CDR3 length equals 14 residues. The sample consisted of peripheral blood. The TCR sequence derives from an elderly man with acute or convalescent COVID-19. The rearrangement links TRBV19 to TRBJ1-1, with TRBD1 identical over 8 bases. CDR3 amino acids: CASSPQGAYTEAFF. In DNA, the CDR3 is TGTGCCAGTAGTCCGCAGGGGGCCTACACTGAAGCTTTCTTT.